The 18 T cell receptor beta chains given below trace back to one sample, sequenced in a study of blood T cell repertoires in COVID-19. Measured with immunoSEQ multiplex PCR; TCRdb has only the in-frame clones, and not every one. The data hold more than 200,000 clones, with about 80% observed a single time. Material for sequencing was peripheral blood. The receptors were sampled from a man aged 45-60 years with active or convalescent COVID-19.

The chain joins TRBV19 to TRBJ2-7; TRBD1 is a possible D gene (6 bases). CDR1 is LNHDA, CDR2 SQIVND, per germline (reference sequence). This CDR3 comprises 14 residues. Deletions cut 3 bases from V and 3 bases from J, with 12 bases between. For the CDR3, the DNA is TGTGCCAGTAGTATCGCCAGGGGCCACTACGAGCAGTACTTC. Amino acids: CASSIARGHYEQYF.

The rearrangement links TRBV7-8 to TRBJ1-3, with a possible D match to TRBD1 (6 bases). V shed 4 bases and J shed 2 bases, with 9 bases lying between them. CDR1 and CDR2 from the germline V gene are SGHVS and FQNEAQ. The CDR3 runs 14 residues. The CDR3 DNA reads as TGTGCCAGCAGCTCAGACAGGACTGGAAACACCATATATTTT. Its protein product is CASSSDRTGNTIYF.

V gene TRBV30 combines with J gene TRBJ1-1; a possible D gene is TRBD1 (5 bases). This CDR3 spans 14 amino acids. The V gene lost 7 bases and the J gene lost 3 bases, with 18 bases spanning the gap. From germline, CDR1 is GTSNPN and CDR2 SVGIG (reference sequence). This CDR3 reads CALDAGLGDTEAFF. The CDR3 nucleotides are TGTGCCTTAGACGCGGGGCTAGGGGACACTGAAGCTTTCTTT.

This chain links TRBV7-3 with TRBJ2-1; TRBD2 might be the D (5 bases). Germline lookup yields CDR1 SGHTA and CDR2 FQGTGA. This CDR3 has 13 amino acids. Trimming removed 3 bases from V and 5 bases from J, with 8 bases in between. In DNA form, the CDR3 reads TGTGCCAGCAGCTTGCGGGTACACAATGAGCAGTTCTTC. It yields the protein CASSLRVHNEQFF.

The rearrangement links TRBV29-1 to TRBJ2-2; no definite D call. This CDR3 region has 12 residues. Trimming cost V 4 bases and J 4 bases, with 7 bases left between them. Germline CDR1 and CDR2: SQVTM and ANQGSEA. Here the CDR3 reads CSVGPGTGELFF. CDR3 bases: TGCAGCGTTGGACCGGGCACCGGGGAGCTGTTTTTT.

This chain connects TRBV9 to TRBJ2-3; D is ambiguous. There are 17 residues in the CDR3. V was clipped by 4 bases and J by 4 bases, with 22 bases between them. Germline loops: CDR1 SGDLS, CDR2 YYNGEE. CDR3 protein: CASSFLPRETPSDTQYF. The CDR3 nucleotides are TGTGCCAGCAGCTTCCTCCCTCGAGAAACTCCCTCAGATACGCAGTATTTT.

This chain's CDR3 is CASSQDIGRGINEQYF. The CDR3 DNA is TGCGCCAGCAGCCAAGATATAGGGCGGGGGATAAACGAGCAGTACTTC. This chain uses TRBV4-3 with TRBJ2-7; 7 bases are shared with TRBD2. Trimming cost V 0 bases and J 5 bases; bases outside gene matches: 10. The CDR3 loop spans 16 amino acids. Germline values: CDR1 LGHNA, CDR2 YSLEER.

Here the CDR3 DNA reads TGTGCCAGCAGTGAGCTAGCGGGGAGGCCCTACGAGCAGTACTTC. Protein sequence: CASSELAGRPYEQYF. The chain uses TRBV2 and TRBJ2-7; 9 bases map to TRBD2. J gave up 2 bases and V 3 bases, and 5 bases lay outside the gene matches. CDR1 and CDR2 (germline): SNHLY, FYNNEI. This CDR3 comprises 15 residues.

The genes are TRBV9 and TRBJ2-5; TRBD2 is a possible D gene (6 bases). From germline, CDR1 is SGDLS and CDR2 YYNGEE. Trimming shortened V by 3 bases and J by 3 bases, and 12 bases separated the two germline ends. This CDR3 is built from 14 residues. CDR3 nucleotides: TGTGCCAGCAGCGCCGGGGGTGGGGAAGAGACCCAGTACTTC. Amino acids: CASSAGGGEETQYF.

The CDR3 DNA follows: TGCAGCGTTCAGCGGGGTTCGAGCTACAATGAGCAGTTCTTC. Amino acid sequence: CSVQRGSSYNEQFF. The chain is built from TRBV29-1 and TRBJ2-1; 7 nucleotides agree with TRBD2. CDR1 is SQVTM and CDR2 is ANQGSEA in the germline V gene. V was pared by 5 bases and J by 3 bases, with 7 bases of the junction left unmatched. This CDR3 region has 14 residues.

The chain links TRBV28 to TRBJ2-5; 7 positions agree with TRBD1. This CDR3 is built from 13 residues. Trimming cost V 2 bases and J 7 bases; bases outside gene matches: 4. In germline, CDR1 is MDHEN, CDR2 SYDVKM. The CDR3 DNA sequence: TGTGCCAGCAGTTTAGTCAGGGGGAGGACCCAGTACTTC. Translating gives CASSLVRGRTQYF.

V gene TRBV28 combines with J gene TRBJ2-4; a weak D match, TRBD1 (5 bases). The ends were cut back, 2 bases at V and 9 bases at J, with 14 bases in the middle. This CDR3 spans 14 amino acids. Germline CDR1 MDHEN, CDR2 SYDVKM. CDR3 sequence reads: CASSLPTAQGIQYF. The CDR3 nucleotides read TGTGCCAGCAGTTTACCTACAGCGCAGGGCATTCAGTACTTC. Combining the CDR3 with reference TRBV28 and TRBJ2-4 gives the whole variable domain DVKVTQSSRYLVKRTGEKVFLECVQDMDHENMFWYRQDPGLGLRLIYFSYDVKMKEKGDIPEGYSVSREKKERFSLILESASTNQTSMYLCASSLPTAQGIQYFGAGTRLSVL.

The CDR3 DNA is TGTGCCAGCATTGGCCTACTGGGGCTAGCGGGGGCCATCCCACAAGAGACCCAGTACTTC. As protein: CASIGLLGLAGAIPQETQYF. The chain uses TRBV2 and TRBJ2-5; 10 bases match TRBD2. V was clipped by 7 bases and J by 2 bases; unmatched bases: 22. This CDR3 has 20 amino acids. Germline CDR1 SNHLY, CDR2 FYNNEI.

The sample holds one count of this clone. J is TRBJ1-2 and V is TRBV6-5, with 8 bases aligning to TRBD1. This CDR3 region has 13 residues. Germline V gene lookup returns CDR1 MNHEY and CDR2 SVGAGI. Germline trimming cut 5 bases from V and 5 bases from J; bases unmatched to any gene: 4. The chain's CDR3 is CASSTGGLYGYTF. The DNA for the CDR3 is TGTGCCAGCAGTACAGGGGGATTATATGGCTACACCTTC.

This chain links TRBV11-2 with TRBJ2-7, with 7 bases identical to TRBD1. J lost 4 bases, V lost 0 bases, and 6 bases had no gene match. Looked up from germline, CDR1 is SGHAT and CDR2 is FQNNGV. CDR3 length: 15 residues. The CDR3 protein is CASSLDTGVRYEQYF. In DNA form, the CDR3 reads TGTGCCAGCAGCTTAGATACAGGGGTAAGGTACGAGCAGTACTTC. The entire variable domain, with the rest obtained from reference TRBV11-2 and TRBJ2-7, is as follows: EAGVAQSPRYKIIEKRQSVAFWCNPISGHATLYWYQQILGQGPKLLIQFQNNGVVDDSQLPKDRFSAERLKGVDSTLKIQPAKLEDSAVYLCASSLDTGVRYEQYFGPGTRLTVT.

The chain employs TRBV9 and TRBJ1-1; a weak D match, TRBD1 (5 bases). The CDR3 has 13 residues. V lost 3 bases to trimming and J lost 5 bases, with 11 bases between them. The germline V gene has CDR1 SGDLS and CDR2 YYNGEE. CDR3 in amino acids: CASSALGATEAFF. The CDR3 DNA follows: TGTGCCAGCAGCGCCCTAGGGGCGACTGAAGCTTTCTTT.

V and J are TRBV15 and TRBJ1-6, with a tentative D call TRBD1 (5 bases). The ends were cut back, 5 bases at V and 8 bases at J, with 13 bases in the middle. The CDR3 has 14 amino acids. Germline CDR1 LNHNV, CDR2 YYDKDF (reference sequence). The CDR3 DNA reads TGTGCCACCAGCGGTGTTCAGGGCGATTCACCCCTCCACTTT. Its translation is CATSGVQGDSPLHF.

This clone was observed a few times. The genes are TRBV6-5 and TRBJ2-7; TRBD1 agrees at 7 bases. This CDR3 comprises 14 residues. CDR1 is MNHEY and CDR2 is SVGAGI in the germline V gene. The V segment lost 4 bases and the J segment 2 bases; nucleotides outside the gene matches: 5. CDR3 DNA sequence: TGTGCCAGCAGTTCGGACAGGACAGCCTACGAGCAGTACTTC. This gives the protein CASSSDRTAYEQYF.